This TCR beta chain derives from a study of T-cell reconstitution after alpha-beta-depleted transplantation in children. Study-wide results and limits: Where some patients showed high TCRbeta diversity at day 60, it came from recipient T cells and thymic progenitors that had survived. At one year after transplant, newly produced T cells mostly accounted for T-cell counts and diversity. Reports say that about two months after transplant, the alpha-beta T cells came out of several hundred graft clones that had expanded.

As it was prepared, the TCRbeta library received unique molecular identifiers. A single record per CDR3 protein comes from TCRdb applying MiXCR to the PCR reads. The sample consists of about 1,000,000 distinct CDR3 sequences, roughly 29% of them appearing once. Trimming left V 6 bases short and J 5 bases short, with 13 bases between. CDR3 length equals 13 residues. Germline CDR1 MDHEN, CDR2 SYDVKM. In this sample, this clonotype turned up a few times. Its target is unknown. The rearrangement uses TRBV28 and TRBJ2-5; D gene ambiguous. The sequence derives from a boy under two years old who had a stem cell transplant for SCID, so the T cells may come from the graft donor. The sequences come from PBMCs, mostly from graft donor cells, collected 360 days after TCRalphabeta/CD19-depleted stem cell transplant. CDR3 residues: CASSYPTWETQYF. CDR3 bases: TGTGCCAGCAGCTACCCTACTTGGGAGACCCAGTACTTC.